One T cell receptor beta chain is described in this entry. This sample stems from a study of T cells after yellow fever vaccination. Germline assignment: CDR1 SGHTA and CDR2 FQGNSA. The trim removed 4 bases at V and 10 bases at J, leaving 4 bases unmatched. The CDR3 runs to 11 residues. MiXCR, run by TCRdb on the 5' RACE reads, gives a single entry per CDR3 protein. The data contain 150,000 to 200,000 distinct CDR3 sequences, about 6.2% of them singletons. Here the sequenced sample was CD4+ T cells sorted from PBMCs, taken on the day of the first yellow fever vaccination. The sequence was collected from a man between 18 and 35 years old who received the YFV17D yellow fever vaccine. This sequence joins TRBV7-2 and TRBJ2-7; TRBD1 matches 7 bases. For the CDR3, the DNA is TGTGCCAGCAGCTGGCAGGGGGACCAGTACTTC. Translated: CASSWQGDQYF.